This TCR beta chain was retrieved from a study of blood T cell repertoires in COVID-19. Study at large: There were acute and convalescent COVID-19 samples, and they came from the United States, Italy and Spain.

The CDR3 is 17 residues long. After removal of 6 bases from V and 1 base from J, the junction contained 10 bases not matched to a gene. CDR1 is MRHNA and CDR2 is SNTAGT in the germline V gene. Study processing details: Reference gene primer amplification yielded estimated nucleated cell counts. Assay: immunoSEQ multiplex PCR; the TCRdb copy retains only in-frame clones and omits some. V, J and clone size were drawn from that table, and D and trimming were deduced from the DNA. The table includes over 200,000 clones, around four fifths detected once. The specimen sequenced was peripheral blood. The chain is built from TRBV6-4 and TRBJ1-5; 9 bases align to TRBD1. The clonotype was recovered from a woman older than 75 with active or convalescent COVID-19. The CDR3 DNA reads TGTGCCAGCAGATGTGGACAAGACAGGGGGAGCAATCAGCCCCAGCATTTT. As protein: CASRCGQDRGSNQPQHF.